These T cell receptor beta chains were read from a single sample in a study of Graves' ophthalmopathy and Graves' hyperthyroidism. MiXCR, run by TCRdb on the multiplex PCR reads, gives a single entry per CDR3 protein. The table lists a few hundred thousand distinct CDR3 sequences, approximately 15% of them singletons. The sequencing input was peripheral blood. The source of these receptors is a woman between 18 and 29 years old with stable Graves' hyperthyroidism. Each CDR3 is given with its conserved first and last residue. A D gene is named only where the DNA matches it firmly. Not every row has a clone size; where given, it reads once, few, many or a size class.

>NA|TRBJ1-6|many|TRBV12-3/TRBV12-4
CASSLSSYNSPLHF
TGTGCCAGCAGTCTAAGCTCCTATAATTCACCCCTCCACTTT
>NA|TRBJ2-2|many|TRBV15
CATSRGSNTGELFF
TGTGCCACCAGCAGGGGGTCGAACACCGGGGAGCTGTTTTTT
>TRBD1|TRBJ1-1|once|TRBV6-2/TRBV6-3
CASNLLPGQGNTEAFF
TGTGCCAGCAACCTTCTCCCCGGACAGGGGAACACTGAAGCTTTCTTT
>TRBD1|TRBJ1-1|NA|TRBV3-1
CASSPPGGPAFF
TGTGCCAGCAGCCCCCCAGGGGGGCCGGCTTTCTTT
>TRBD1|TRBJ2-7|many|TRBV5-1
CASSFDRDRIYEQYF
TGCGCCAGCAGCTTCGATAGGGACAGGATCTACGAGCAGTACTTC
>NA|TRBJ2-2|NA|TRBV19
CASRDMFRDTANTGELFF
TGTGCCAGTAGGGATATGTTTAGAGACACCGCGAACACCGGGGAGCTGTTTTTT
>NA|TRBJ1-4|NA|TRBV3-1
CASSQEGRQAPNEKLFF
TGTGCCAGCAGCCAAGAAGGGAGACAGGCGCCTAATGAAAAACTGTTTTTT
>NA|TRBJ2-2|few|TRBV27
CASSPGRGTGELFF
TGTGCCAGCAGCCCGGGCCGAGGGACCGGGGAGCTGTTTTTT
>TRBD1|TRBJ1-1|few|TRBV5-1
CASSLAGTVMNTEAFF
TGCGCCAGCAGCTTGGCAGGGACAGTCATGAACACTGAAGCTTTCTTT
>TRBD1|TRBJ1-2|many|TRBV4-2
CASSQEPGTGFYGYTF
TGTGCCAGCAGCCAAGAACCCGGGACAGGATTTTATGGCTACACCTTC
>TRBD1|TRBJ2-7|NA|TRBV11-2
CASSLDPDRAPYEQYF
TGTGCCAGCAGCTTAGACCCGGACAGGGCCCCCTACGAGCAGTACTTC
>TRBD2|TRBJ2-7|many|TRBV6-5
CASSWGGYTYEQYF
TGTGCCAGCAGTTGGGGGGGATACACCTACGAGCAGTACTTC
>NA|TRBJ2-4|NA|TRBV6-1
CASRGGSAKNIQYF
TGTGCCTCCAGGGGTGGGTCGGCCAAAAACATTCAGTACTTC
>TRBD1|TRBJ1-2|NA|TRBV11-2
CASSLGTGSSNYGYTF
TGTGCCAGCAGCTTGGGGACAGGAAGTTCTAACTATGGCTACACCTTC
>NA|TRBJ2-5|few|TRBV20-1
CSARNLGAGASGAQYF
TGCAGTGCTAGGAACTTAGGGGCGGGGGCTTCAGGGGCCCAGTACTTC
>TRBD1|TRBJ1-4|NA|TRBV6-1
CASSEDRGMSEKLFF
TGTGCCAGCAGTGAAGACAGGGGTATGAGTGAAAAACTGTTTTTT
>TRBD1|TRBJ1-2|NA|TRBV11-3
CASSLSGGANYGYTF
TGTGCCAGCAGCTTATCAGGGGGCGCCAACTATGGCTACACCTTC
>NA|TRBJ2-5|many|TRBV12-3/TRBV12-4
CASSLAGGWETQYF
TGTGCCAGCAGTTTAGCGGGAGGTTGGGAGACCCAGTACTTC
>NA|TRBJ2-5|few|TRBV3-1
CASSHAPPHQETQYF
TGTGCCAGCAGCCATGCGCCCCCGCACCAAGAGACCCAGTACTTC
>TRBD1|TRBJ2-7|NA|TRBV24-1
CATSDGGQGYEQYF
TGTGCCACCAGTGATGGGGGACAGGGCTACGAGCAGTACTTC
>NA|TRBJ1-6|many|TRBV7-8
CASSPPGEPLHF
TGTGCCAGCAGCCCCCCCGGAGAGCCCCTCCACTTT
>NA|TRBJ2-5|few|TRBV20-1
CSATLETQYF
TGCAGTGCTACCCTAGAGACCCAGTACTTC
>NA|TRBJ1-5|many|TRBV12-3/TRBV12-4
CASSLGRVDRPQHF
TGTGCCAGCAGTTTAGGCAGGGTCGACAGGCCCCAGCATTTT
>TRBD2|TRBJ2-2|few|TRBV29-1
CSVAGGSSSNTGELFF
TGCAGCGTTGCGGGGGGGTCCTCCTCAAACACCGGGGAGCTGTTTTTT
>NA|TRBJ2-5|many|TRBV11-2
CASSLGFGSKETQYF
TGTGCCAGCAGCTTAGGGTTCGGTAGCAAAGAGACCCAGTACTTC
>NA|TRBJ2-7|many|TRBV20-1
CSARFPGVDGAYEQYF
TGCAGTGCCAGATTCCCCGGGGTTGACGGAGCCTACGAGCAGTACTTC
>NA|TRBJ1-2|many|TRBV28
CASSYDQGGMYGYTF
TGTGCCAGCAGTTACGATCAGGGAGGGATGTATGGCTACACCTTC
>TRBD1|TRBJ1-6|many|TRBV6-1
CASSPGGPNSPLHF
TGTGCCAGCAGCCCAGGGGGACCAAATTCACCCCTCCACTTT
>NA|TRBJ1-1|NA|TRBV20-1
CSARGEGRNTEAFF
TGCAGTGCTAGGGGTGAGGGAAGGAACACTGAAGCTTTCTTT
>TRBD1|TRBJ1-2|many|TRBV13
CASSLGTGDNYGYTF
TGTGCCAGCAGCTTAGGGACAGGGGACAACTATGGCTACACCTTC
>NA|TRBJ1-5|NA|TRBV3-1
CASSQVPGYNQPQHF
TGTGCCAGCAGCCAAGTTCCAGGGTACAATCAGCCCCAGCATTTT
>NA|TRBJ1-3|many|TRBV12-3/TRBV12-4
CASSLGHGNTIYF
TGTGCCAGCAGTTTGGGTCACGGAAACACCATATATTTT
>NA|TRBJ2-7|NA|TRBV28
CASSFAHDPGHYEQYF
TGTGCCAGCAGTTTCGCACACGATCCGGGGCACTACGAGCAGTACTTC
>TRBD1|TRBJ1-6|many|TRBV15
CATSRSTGSNSPLHF
TGTGCCACCAGCAGGTCGACAGGGAGCAATTCACCCCTCCACTTT
>NA|TRBJ1-5|many|TRBV6-5
CASSPQPPGTFRGGNQPQHF
TGTGCCAGCAGTCCTCAGCCCCCCGGGACATTTCGAGGAGGCAATCAGCCCCAGCATTTT
>TRBD2|TRBJ2-5|many|TRBV20-1
CSARPDSGGIRETQYF
TGCAGTGCTAGACCTGATAGCGGGGGGATTCGGGAGACCCAGTACTTC
>NA|TRBJ2-3|few|TRBV11-2
CASSLDGVPWGTDTQYF
TGTGCCAGCAGCTTAGACGGAGTTCCGTGGGGCACAGATACGCAGTATTTT
>TRBD1|TRBJ1-6|many|TRBV14
CASSQVSDRGWADNSPLHF
TGTGCCAGCAGCCAAGTCAGCGACAGGGGTTGGGCAGACAATTCACCCCTCCACTTT
>NA|TRBJ1-2|many|TRBV29-1
CSVGTVRYTF
TGCAGCGTTGGTACTGTTCGCTACACCTTC
>NA|TRBJ1-1|many|TRBV6-5
CASSFGFAGPRDTEAFF
TGTGCCAGCAGTTTTGGGTTTGCGGGTCCCAGGGACACTGAAGCTTTCTTT
>NA|TRBJ2-7|many|TRBV20-1
CSMVREGYEQYF
TGCAGTATGGTCCGGGAAGGCTACGAGCAGTACTTC
>NA|TRBJ2-7|many|TRBV7-9
CASSSGRGLRYEQYF
TGTGCCAGCAGCTCCGGACGGGGATTGCGTTACGAGCAGTACTTC
>TRBD1|TRBJ1-2|few|TRBV20-1
CSARDRFPAGGKGNYGYTF
TGCAGTGCTAGAGATCGGTTTCCGGCAGGGGGCAAGGGTAACTATGGCTACACCTTC
>NA|TRBJ1-5|many|TRBV6-5
CASIYSRRGQPQHF
TGTGCCAGTATTTACTCTCGGAGAGGTCAGCCCCAGCATTTT
>NA|TRBJ2-7|NA|TRBV27
CASSPLTGTYEQYF
TGTGCCAGCAGCCCCCTTACAGGGACCTACGAGCAGTACTTC
>NA|TRBJ1-2|many|TRBV7-2
CASSLEVGGYTF
TGTGCCAGCAGCTTAGAGGTTGGTGGCTACACCTTC
>NA|TRBJ1-1|many|TRBV19
CASSTGPGNTEAFF
TGTGCCAGTAGTACAGGCCCCGGGAACACTGAAGCTTTCTTT